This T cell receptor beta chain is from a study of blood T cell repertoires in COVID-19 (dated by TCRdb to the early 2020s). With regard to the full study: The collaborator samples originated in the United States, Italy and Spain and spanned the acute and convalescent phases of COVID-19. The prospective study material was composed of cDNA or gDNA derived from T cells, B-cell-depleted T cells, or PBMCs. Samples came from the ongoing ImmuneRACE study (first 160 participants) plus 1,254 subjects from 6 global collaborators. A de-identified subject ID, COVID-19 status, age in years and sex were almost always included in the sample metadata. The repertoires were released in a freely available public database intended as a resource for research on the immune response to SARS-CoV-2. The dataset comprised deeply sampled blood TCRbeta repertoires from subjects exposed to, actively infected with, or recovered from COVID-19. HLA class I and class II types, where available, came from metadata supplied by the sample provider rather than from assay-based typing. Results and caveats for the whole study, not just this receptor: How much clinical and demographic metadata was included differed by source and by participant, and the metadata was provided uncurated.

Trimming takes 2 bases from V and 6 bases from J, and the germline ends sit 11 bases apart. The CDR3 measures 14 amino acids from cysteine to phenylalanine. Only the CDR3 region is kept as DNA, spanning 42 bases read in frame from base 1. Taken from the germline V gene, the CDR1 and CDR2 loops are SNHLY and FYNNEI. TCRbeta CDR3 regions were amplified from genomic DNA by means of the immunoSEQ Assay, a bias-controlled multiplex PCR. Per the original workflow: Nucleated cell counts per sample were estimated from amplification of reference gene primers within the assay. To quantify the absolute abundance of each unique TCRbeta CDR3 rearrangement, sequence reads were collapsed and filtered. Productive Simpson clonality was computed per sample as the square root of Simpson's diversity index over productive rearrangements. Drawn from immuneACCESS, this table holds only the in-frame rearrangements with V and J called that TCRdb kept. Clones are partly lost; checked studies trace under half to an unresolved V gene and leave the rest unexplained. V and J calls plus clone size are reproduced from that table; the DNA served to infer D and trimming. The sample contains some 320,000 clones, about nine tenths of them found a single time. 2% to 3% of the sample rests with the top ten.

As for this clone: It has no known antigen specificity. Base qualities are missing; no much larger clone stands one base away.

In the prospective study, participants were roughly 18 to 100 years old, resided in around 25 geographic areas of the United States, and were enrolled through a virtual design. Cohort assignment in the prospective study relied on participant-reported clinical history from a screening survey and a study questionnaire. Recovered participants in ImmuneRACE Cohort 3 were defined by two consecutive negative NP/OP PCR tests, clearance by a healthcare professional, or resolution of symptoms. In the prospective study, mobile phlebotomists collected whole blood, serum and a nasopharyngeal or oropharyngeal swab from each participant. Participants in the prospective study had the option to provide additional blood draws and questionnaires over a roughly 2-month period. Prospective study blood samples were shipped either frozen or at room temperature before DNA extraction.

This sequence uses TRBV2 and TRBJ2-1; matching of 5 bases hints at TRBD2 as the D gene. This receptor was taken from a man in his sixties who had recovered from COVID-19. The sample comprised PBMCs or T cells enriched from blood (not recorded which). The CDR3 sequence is CASSESGWGNEQFF. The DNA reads TGTGCCAGCAGTGAATCGGGATGGGGCAATGAGCAGTTCTTC.